A selection of T cell receptor beta chains follows, all from one sample in a study of blood T cell repertoires in COVID-19. Measured with immunoSEQ multiplex PCR; TCRdb has only the in-frame clones, and not every one. The sample lists a few hundred thousand clones; roughly 91% were seen once. The sample taken for sequencing was PBMCs or T cells enriched from blood (not recorded which). These receptors all stem from a man aged 18 to 30 who had recovered from COVID-19. Both conserved end residues are part of each CDR3. The D gene is left open where the match is weak. Clone size is shown for a subset of rows, as once, few, many or a class of expanded clone.

clone_size	d_call	v_call	j_call	cdr3_nt	cdr3_aa
.	.	TRBV15	TRBJ1-3	TGTGCCACCAGCAGAGATCCTTTAGTCTCTGGAAACACCATATATTTT	CATSRDPLVSGNTIYF
.	.	TRBV4-1	TRBJ1-5	TGCGCCAGCAGCCAGGCAGTGGATCAGCCCCAGCATTTT	CASSQAVDQPQHF
.	TRBD1	TRBV28	TRBJ2-7	TGTGCCAGCCGGCACACTCCGGGACAGTCCTACGAGCAGTACTTC	CASRHTPGQSYEQYF
.	.	TRBV11-3	TRBJ1-2	TGTGCCAGCAGCGGCACAGGGTCGGGTGGCTACACCTTC	CASSGTGSGGYTF
.	.	TRBV2	TRBJ1-6	TGTGCCAGCAGTGAACTGACAGTTAATTCACCCCTCCACTTT	CASSELTVNSPLHF
.	TRBD1	TRBV6-1	TRBJ1-5	TGTGCCAGCAGTGACCAGGGGGCAAGTCAGCCCCAGCATTTT	CASSDQGASQPQHF
.	.	TRBV2	TRBJ1-1	TGTGCCAGCAGTCAGGAGGTCACTGAAGCTTTCTTT	CASSQEVTEAFF
.	.	TRBV5-8	TRBJ2-7	TGTGCCAGCAGCTTGGAGAGGGCGGGCGAGCAGTACTTC	CASSLERAGEQYF
.	.	TRBV6-5	TRBJ1-1	TGTGCCAGCAGTTACTCTGGGGGCATGAACACTGAAGCTTTCTTT	CASSYSGGMNTEAFF
.	.	TRBV21-1	TRBJ1-4	TGTGCCAGCACCGGGACAGATGAAAAACTGTTTTTT	CASTGTDEKLFF
.	TRBD2	TRBV5-1	TRBJ2-1	TGCGCCAGCAGCTGGGGACTAGCCAATGAGCAGTTCTTC	CASSWGLANEQFF
.	.	TRBV6-5	TRBJ1-1	TGTGCCAGCAGTTACCTTGGCAAGAAAAACACTGAAGCTTTCTTT	CASSYLGKKNTEAFF
.	.	TRBV5-5	TRBJ2-7	TGTGCCAGCAGCTCCGCTATCGTTTACGAGCAGTACTTC	CASSSAIVYEQYF
.	.	TRBV9	TRBJ2-2	TGTGCCAGCAGCACTCCCTTAGCGGCTAGCGAGAAAAACACCGGGGAGCTGTTTTTT	CASSTPLAASEKNTGELFF
.	TRBD1	TRBV9	TRBJ1-1	TGTGCCAGCAGCGTGGGGGATCGGGACAGGGACACTGAAGCTTTCTTT	CASSVGDRDRDTEAFF
.	TRBD1	TRBV7-2	TRBJ1-6	TGTGCCAGCAGCTTAACAGGGGTGTATGCTTCACCCCTCCACTTT	CASSLTGVYASPLHF
.	.	TRBV7-3	TRBJ1-6	TGTGCCAGCAGCTTCGGGACATCGAATTCACCCCTCCACTTT	CASSFGTSNSPLHF
.	TRBD1	TRBV5-1	TRBJ1-1	TGCGCCAGCAGCGCCGGGACAGAGAACACTGAAGCTTTCTTT	CASSAGTENTEAFF
.	.	TRBV20-1	TRBJ1-6	TGCAGTGCTAGTTTCTTAAGACAGAGCTCCTATAATTCACCCCTCCACTTT	CSASFLRQSSYNSPLHF
once	.	TRBV10-3	TRBJ1-2	TGTGCCATCAGTGAGGGCCGCGGTGGCTACACCTTC	CAISEGRGGYTF
.	TRBD1	TRBV27	TRBJ1-2	TGTGCCAGCAGTTCCCACAGACAGGGTAGCTACACCTTC	CASSSHRQGSYTF
.	.	TRBV5-1	TRBJ1-1	TGCGCCAGCAGCTTGGAACAGGGTAGGACTGAAGCTTTCTTT	CASSLEQGRTEAFF
.	.	TRBV5-6	TRBJ1-2	TGTGCCAGCAGCTTGGGCAGGGGCTACTATGGCTACACCTTC	CASSLGRGYYGYTF
.	.	TRBV27	TRBJ2-5	TGTGCCAGCAGTACGATCCCCCCTGACAGGGAGACCCAGTACTTC	CASSTIPPDRETQYF
.	.	TRBV3-1/TRBV3-2	TRBJ1-6	TGTGCCAGCAGCCAAGACCGACAACCCTATAATTCACCCCTCCACTTT	CASSQDRQPYNSPLHF
.	TRBD2	TRBV5-1	TRBJ2-5	TGCGCCAGCAGCACCGACCTAGGGGAGGGGGAGACCCAGTACTTC	CASSTDLGEGETQYF
few	TRBD2	TRBV4-1	TRBJ2-2	TGCGCCAGCAGCCAAGATTCTAGCGGAAGGAGCGGGGAGCTGTTTTTT	CASSQDSSGRSGELFF
.	TRBD1	TRBV5-4	TRBJ1-1	TGTGCCAGCAGCTTTTTGGAGGGGGCTTGGACTGAAGCTTTCTTT	CASSFLEGAWTEAFF
once	.	TRBV2	TRBJ2-1	TGTGCCAGCAGTGAAGAAGAAGGGGGCTACAATGAGCAGTTCTTC	CASSEEEGGYNEQFF
.	.	TRBV18	TRBJ2-2	TGTGCCAGCTCACCATCGGGGCAGGGGACGAACACCGGGGAGCTGTTTTTT	CASSPSGQGTNTGELFF
.	.	TRBV28	TRBJ1-5	TGTGCCAGCAGTTGGGCAACTAATCAGCCCCAGCATTTT	CASSWATNQPQHF
.	TRBD2	TRBV19	TRBJ2-5	TGTGCCAGTAGTCCCCGTAGAGCGGGAGTAGAGACCCAGTACTTC	CASSPRRAGVETQYF
.	TRBD1	TRBV7-2	TRBJ1-1	TGTGCCAGCAGCTTAGCACAGACAGGGGACACTGAAGCTTTCTTT	CASSLAQTGDTEAFF
.	TRBD2	TRBV28	TRBJ2-5	TGTGCCAGCAGTTCTGGGACTAGCGGGACGGTCGAGACCCAGTACTTC	CASSSGTSGTVETQYF
.	TRBD2	TRBV15	TRBJ2-1	TGTGCCACCAGCAGAGATCGGGCTAGCGGGAACTACAATGAGCAGTTCTTC	CATSRDRASGNYNEQFF
.	TRBD1	TRBV5-1	TRBJ1-3	TGCGCCAGCAGCCAGTCGGACAGGGGAAACACCATATATTTT	CASSQSDRGNTIYF
.	.	TRBV10-3	TRBJ1-1	TGTGCCATCAACCGGGACTGGAACACTGAAGCTTTCTTT	CAINRDWNTEAFF
.	.	TRBV27	TRBJ1-5	TGTGCCAGCAGTACCAACTTGAATCAGCCCCAGCATTTT	CASSTNLNQPQHF
once	.	TRBV3-1/TRBV3-2	TRBJ2-7	TGTGCCAGCAGCCAAGAATACAGGGTGGGCGAGCAGTACTTC	CASSQEYRVGEQYF
.	TRBD1	TRBV5-8	TRBJ1-2	TGTGCCAGCAGCCACGACAGGGGGTATGGCTACACCTTC	CASSHDRGYGYTF
.	TRBD1	TRBV10-3	TRBJ2-5	TGTGCCATCAGTGAGGCCGGGACAGGGGGACAAGAGACCCAGTACTTC	CAISEAGTGGQETQYF
.	TRBD1	TRBV6-5	TRBJ2-3	TGTGCCAGCGCCCGACAGGGAACCACAGATACGCAGTATTTT	CASARQGTTDTQYF
.	.	TRBV5-1	TRBJ1-3	TGCGCCAGCAGCTTGGAGGCGCAGGCTGGAAACACCATATATTTT	CASSLEAQAGNTIYF
few	.	TRBV15	TRBJ1-1	TGTGCCACCAGCAGGAGCAGGGCGAACACTGAAGCTTTCTTT	CATSRSRANTEAFF
.	.	TRBV5-1	TRBJ2-5	TGCGCCAGCACCGAGTACCAAGAGACCCAGTACTTC	CASTEYQETQYF
.	.	TRBV7-9	TRBJ2-7	TGTGCCAGCAGCTTAGTTCCTTACGAGCAGTACTTC	CASSLVPYEQYF